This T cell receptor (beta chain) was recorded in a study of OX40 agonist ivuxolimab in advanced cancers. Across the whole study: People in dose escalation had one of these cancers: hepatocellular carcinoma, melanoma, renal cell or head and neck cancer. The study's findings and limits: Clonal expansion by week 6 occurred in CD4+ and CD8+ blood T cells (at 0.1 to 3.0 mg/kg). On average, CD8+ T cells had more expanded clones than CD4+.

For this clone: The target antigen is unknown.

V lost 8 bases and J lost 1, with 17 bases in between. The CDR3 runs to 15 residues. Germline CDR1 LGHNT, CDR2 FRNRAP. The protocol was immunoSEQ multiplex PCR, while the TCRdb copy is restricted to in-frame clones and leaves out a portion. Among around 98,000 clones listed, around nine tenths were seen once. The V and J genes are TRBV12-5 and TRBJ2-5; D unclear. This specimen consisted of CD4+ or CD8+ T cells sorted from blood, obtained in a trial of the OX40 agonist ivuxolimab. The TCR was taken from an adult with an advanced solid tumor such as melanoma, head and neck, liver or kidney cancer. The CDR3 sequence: CASMVAEVRQETQYF. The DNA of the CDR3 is TGTGCTAGTATGGTGGCTGAGGTTCGCCAAGAGACCCAGTACTTC.